The rows below give T cell receptor beta chains drawn from one sample of a study of cytomegalovirus exposure and HLA in healthy donors. Libraries were prepared by immunoSEQ multiplex PCR; TCRdb keeps only in-frame clonotypes and omits some of them. The sample holds roughly 60,000 clones; 85% to 95% are singletons and the top ten take almost 6%. The specimen sequenced was PBMCs. The receptors derive from a woman aged 18-29 years in good health and CMV-seropositive. CDR3s include the opening cysteine and the closing phenylalanine or tryptophan. The listing skips clone size in some rows; elsewhere it reads once, few, many or a size class.

V gene	clone size	J gene	CDR3 protein
TRBV6-6	-	TRBJ1-1	CASRTGTGRMNSEAFF
TRBV9	-	TRBJ2-7	CASSVGGGGSYEQYF
TRBV11-2	-	TRBJ2-7	CASSLGQYYEQYF
TRBV7-2	-	TRBJ1-2	CASSFSRAPNYGYTF
TRBV10-2	-	TRBJ1-1	CASSEWGDTEAFF
TRBV4-1	-	TRBJ2-2	CASSPQVVSGKGELFF
TRBV16	once	TRBJ2-1	CASSQRRTGSYNEQFF
TRBV5-4	-	TRBJ2-1	CASSFGGLDTYNEQFF
TRBV27	-	TRBJ1-1	CASSEDRSPMNTEAFF
TRBV7-8	-	TRBJ2-7	CASSLAPGSTGSYEQYF
TRBV5-4	-	TRBJ2-1	CASSPRLAGGNSYNEQFF
TRBV5-4	-	TRBJ2-7	CASSPEGATLSSYEQYF
TRBV10-3	-	TRBJ2-7	CAISPLGGSRTYEQYF
TRBV2	-	TRBJ1-2	CASSGWGLSSDYGYTF
TRBV10-3	-	TRBJ2-7	CAISELPDRASEQYF
TRBV30	-	TRBJ2-5	CAWAPWTQGEETQYF
TRBV11-2	-	TRBJ1-3	CASSFRDSSGNTIYF
TRBV11-2	-	TRBJ2-3	CASSLGQGSTDTQYF
TRBV9	-	TRBJ2-7	CASSAGQQYEQYF
TRBV4-1	few	TRBJ2-1	CASSHYPGLEINEQFF
TRBV19	-	TRBJ1-1	CASTKLGGAMTTEAFF
TRBV6-5	-	TRBJ2-3	CASSYSQSRETDTQYF
TRBV9	-	TRBJ2-3	CASSVGSSGGSRGSTDTQYF
TRBV9	-	TRBJ1-1	CASSGTAGTEAFF
TRBV21-1	-	TRBJ1-3	CASSKKRGRGNTIYF